This is a list of T cell receptor beta chains from one sample in a study of T cells in Graves' hyperthyroidism and ophthalmopathy. TCRdb analysed the multiplex PCR reads with MiXCR anew, one entry per CDR3 protein. This table holds 540,000 or so distinct CDR3 sequences, approximately 14% found once. Sequencing input: blood. The receptors shown here come from a woman in her 30s with Graves' hyperthyroidism. The CDR3 runs from the conserved cysteine through the conserved F or W. A D gene is named only where the DNA matches it firmly. Size is omitted from some rows. Given values are once, few, many or a class for expanded clones.

>many|TRBV20-1|TRBJ2-5|-
TGCAGTGCTAGCTTTTTTACAGGGCAAGAGACCCAGTACTTC
CSASFFTGQETQYF
>many|TRBV7-2|TRBJ2-3|TRBD1
TGTGCCAGCAGCCCCCTGGACAGGCCCACAGATACGCAGTATTTT
CASSPLDRPTDTQYF
>many|TRBV28|TRBJ2-3|TRBD2
TGTGCCAGCAGTTTGTATTCCGGGACTAGCGGGAGCTTCTCCACAGATACGCAGTATTTT
CASSLYSGTSGSFSTDTQYF
>-|TRBV29-1|TRBJ2-7|TRBD2
TGCAGCGTTGAATTGGGGAGGGCCCCCTACGAGCAGTACTTC
CSVELGRAPYEQYF
>-|TRBV20-1|TRBJ1-3|-
TGCAGTGCTAGTCGGGTGGCTGGAAACACCATATATTTT
CSASRVAGNTIYF
>many|TRBV12-3/TRBV12-4|TRBJ1-5|-
TGTGCCAGCAGTGCCCGTTTTGGTTCAAGGGGGGCAAATCAGCCCCAGCATTTT
CASSARFGSRGANQPQHF
>few|TRBV5-1|TRBJ2-5|-
TGCGCCAGCAGCTTGGGACATGGGACTGACCAAGAGACCCAGTACTTC
CASSLGHGTDQETQYF
>many|TRBV28|TRBJ1-5|-
TGTGCCAGCAGATACAGGGTTCAGCCCCAGCATTTT
CASRYRVQPQHF
>many|TRBV27|TRBJ2-1|TRBD2
TGTGCCAGCAGCTTGACTAGCGGGAGTTACAATGAGCAGTTCTTC
CASSLTSGSYNEQFF
>many|TRBV5-5|TRBJ2-5|-
TGTGCCAGCAGCTTGGGAGTGCGGACACAGGCTCAAGAGACCCAGTACTTC
CASSLGVRTQAQETQYF
>few|TRBV6-1|TRBJ2-5|-
TGTGCCAGCAGTTCCGACTCCTGGGAGACCCAGTACTTC
CASSSDSWETQYF
>many|TRBV27|TRBJ1-2|-
TGTGCCAGCAGTCCCTTACCGGACGGCTTCTATGGCTACACCTTC
CASSPLPDGFYGYTF
>many|TRBV6-2/TRBV6-3|TRBJ1-5|-
TGTGCCAGCAGTTATTCGGACGGGGTCGGTCAGCCCCAGCATTTT
CASSYSDGVGQPQHF
>-|TRBV7-2|TRBJ2-2|-
TGTGCCAGCAGCCCGGCCCTTATGGGGACAGGGGAGCTGTTTTTT
CASSPALMGTGELFF
>many|TRBV20-1|TRBJ1-6|-
TGCAGTGGCACAGCCGCCTTCAATTCACCCCTCCACTTT
CSGTAAFNSPLHF
>-|TRBV6-2/TRBV6-3|TRBJ1-2|-
TGTGCCAGCAGTCCACGATGGGGACTGAGCTATGGCTACACCTTC
CASSPRWGLSYGYTF
>few|TRBV28|TRBJ2-1|TRBD2
TGTGCCAGCAGTCTCCCCTCCGGGACTAGCGGAATCAATGAGCAGTTCTTC
CASSLPSGTSGINEQFF
>many|TRBV29-1|TRBJ2-3|-
TGCAGCGTTGAAGGGGGACCGCGAACGAGCACAGATACGCAGTATTTT
CSVEGGPRTSTDTQYF
>-|TRBV27|TRBJ2-7|TRBD2
TGTGCCAGCAGTCACAGCGGGAGTATACACGAGCAGTACTTC
CASSHSGSIHEQYF
>few|TRBV10-3|TRBJ2-1|TRBD2
TGTGCCACTAGCGGGAGGGCCGAGTATGAGCAGTTCTTC
CATSGRAEYEQFF
>many|TRBV15|TRBJ2-7|-
TGTGCCACCAGCAATCCCTACCGGGACGTCACCTACGAGCAGTACTTC
CATSNPYRDVTYEQYF
>many|TRBV5-6|TRBJ2-5|-
TGTGCCAGCAGCCTGGGGCTCTCTAGATCCCAGTACTTC
CASSLGLSRSQYF
>many|TRBV5-1|TRBJ1-6|TRBD1
TGCGCCAGCAGCTTCGGGACAGGCGATTCACCCCTCCACTTT
CASSFGTGDSPLHF
>-|TRBV6-7|TRBJ2-1|-
TGTACCAGCAGTTACCTCTTCCGGGGGAGGCATAATGAGCAGTTCTTC
CTSSYLFRGRHNEQFF
>-|TRBV27|TRBJ1-2|-
TGTGCCAGCAGTTTATCATGGGGGGCTCCCGGGTATGGCTACACCTTC
CASSLSWGAPGYGYTF
>-|TRBV14|TRBJ1-2|TRBD1
TGTGCCAGCAGCCAAGCCCCCGGGACAGGGGATGGCTACACCTTC
CASSQAPGTGDGYTF
>many|TRBV7-3|TRBJ2-1|-
TGTGCCAGCAGCTTAAACCCACGGAGCTCCTACAATGAGCAGTTCTTC
CASSLNPRSSYNEQFF
>-|TRBV2|TRBJ2-1|TRBD2
TGTGCCAGCAGCCGCAAGGGACTAGCGGGATTGAATGAGCAGTTCTTC
CASSRKGLAGLNEQFF
>few|TRBV7-9|TRBJ1-4|-
TGTGCCAGCAGCTTTGCAGGAGAGAATGAAAAACTGTTTTTT
CASSFAGENEKLFF
>once|TRBV2|TRBJ2-3|TRBD2
TGTGCCAGCAGGGAGGTTAGCGGGACCACAGATACGCAGTATTTT
CASREVSGTTDTQYF
>many|TRBV28|TRBJ1-1|-
TGTGCCAGCAGTTTAGCGGGGGGAAAGAACACTGAAGCTTTCTTT
CASSLAGGKNTEAFF
>many|TRBV3-1|TRBJ1-1|-
TGTGCCAGCAGCCAAAGGGCGGGTGTCACTGAAGCTTTCTTT
CASSQRAGVTEAFF
>few|TRBV7-3|TRBJ2-1|-
TGTGCCAGCAGCGTCATTGACGCAAGCTCTGAGCAGTTCTTC
CASSVIDASSEQFF
>-|TRBV27|TRBJ2-7|-
TGTGCCAGCAGTTTATCGCCCGGGGCAACCTACGAGCAGTACTTC
CASSLSPGATYEQYF
>many|TRBV20-1|TRBJ2-1|TRBD2
TGCAGTGCTAGGGCTGGACTAGCGGGAGTTCATGAGCAGTTCTTC
CSARAGLAGVHEQFF
>-|TRBV5-4|TRBJ2-1|-
TGTGCCAGCAGCCAGCGGTCACTAGAGGTGGGGAATGAGCAGTTCTTC
CASSQRSLEVGNEQFF
>few|TRBV24-1|TRBJ2-1|TRBD2
TGTGCCACCAGTGACCGAAGTAGCGGGAGGGCTAATGAGCAGTTCTTC
CATSDRSSGRANEQFF
>few|TRBV30|TRBJ1-5|-
TGTGCCTGGAACCCCGGGGGGGGCTCTCAGCCCCAGCATTTT
CAWNPGGGSQPQHF
>-|TRBV12-3/TRBV12-4|TRBJ1-3|-
TGTGCCAGCAGTTTAGTGGCATCGAGCTCTGGAAACACCATATATTTT
CASSLVASSSGNTIYF
>few|TRBV7-2|TRBJ2-1|-
TGTGCCAGCAGCTTACTAGAAGGTGAGCAGTTCTTC
CASSLLEGEQFF
>few|TRBV5-1|TRBJ2-6|-
TGCGCCAGCAGCTTGGATACCTCTGGGGCCAACGTCCTGACTTTC
CASSLDTSGANVLTF
>-|TRBV9|TRBJ1-2|-
TGTGCCAGCAGCGTAGATGGAAATAGGATTGGCTACACCTTC
CASSVDGNRIGYTF
>many|TRBV10-3|TRBJ2-7|-
TGTGCCACGGCTCGGGAGTCGGGGCCCTACGAGCAGTACTTC
CATARESGPYEQYF